The 9 T cell receptor beta chains given below trace back to one sample, sequenced in a study of shared clonotypes between healthy human individuals. The method was immunoSEQ multiplex PCR; TCRdb's version includes in-frame clones alone and lacks a portion of them. Of under 1,100,000 clones in the sample, about 76% were seen once. Sequenced: memory CD4+ T cells sorted from blood. Described subset: CD45RA-negative fraction. Source of these receptors: a man aged 18 to 30 in good health.

The rearrangement links TRBV18 to TRBJ2-5, with 9 bases that match TRBD1. Losses at the gene ends were 2 bases for V and 6 bases for J; bases not matched to a gene: 16. This CDR3 is built from 18 residues. In germline, CDR1 is KGHSH, CDR2 LQKENI. This CDR3 reads CASSPIDVRNRGQKTQYF. The CDR3 nucleotides are TGTGCCAGCTCACCAATCGACGTTCGAAACAGGGGGCAGAAGACCCAGTACTTC.

This chain connects TRBV2 to TRBJ1-6, with D unresolved. V was clipped by 4 bases and J by 5 bases, with 12 bases between them. CDR1 is SNHLY, CDR2 FYNNEI, per germline. This CDR3 has 15 amino acids. The CDR3 DNA reads as TGTGCCAGCAGTGTAAACAGCTACGATAATTCACCCCTCCACTTT. The encoded protein is CASSVNSYDNSPLHF.

The chain uses TRBV9 and TRBJ2-1; tentative D call: TRBD1 (6 bases). V was shortened by 3 bases and J by 9 bases, with 16 bases between the two germline ends. The CDR3 sequence is 14 residues long. Germline lookup yields CDR1 SGDLS and CDR2 YYNGEE. For the CDR3, the DNA is TGTGCCAGCAGCGGGGTCGGGCCCAGGGGTGAGCAGTTCTTC. Protein sequence: CASSGVGPRGEQFF.

The gene calls are TRBV12-5 and TRBJ1-4; no clear D. CDR1 LGHNT and CDR2 FRNRAP come from the germline V gene. V lost 6 bases and J 0 bases, leaving 23 bases between the germline ends. The CDR3 is 19 residues long. The DNA of the CDR3 is TGTGCTAGTGGCTACCTCTCCCTTTGGACGGATGCAACTAATGAAAAACTGTTTTTT. Its translation is CASGYLSLWTDATNEKLFF.

The chain recombines TRBV28 with TRBJ2-1; 9 bases are shared with TRBD2. This CDR3 has 13 residues. Germline V gene lookup returns CDR1 MDHEN and CDR2 SYDVKM. With 7 bases clipped from V and 9 bases from J, the junction kept 7 bases outside the gene matches. The DNA for the CDR3 is TGTGCCAGCACCGCGGGACTAGCCGGTGAGCAGTTCTTC. Its translation is CASTAGLAGEQFF.

The V gene is TRBV2, the J gene TRBJ2-1, with 10 nucleotides matching TRBD2. Germline V gene lookup returns CDR1 SNHLY and CDR2 FYNNEI. Unmatched junction bases numbered 12, after V lost 4 bases and J lost 12 bases. This CDR3 region has 15 residues. The CDR3 DNA follows: TGTGCCAGCAGTGCGACTAGCGGGTGGGAAGGAAGGCAGTTCTTC. Protein product: CASSATSGWEGRQFF. Combining the CDR3 with reference TRBV2 and TRBJ2-1 gives the whole variable domain EPEVTQTPSHQVTQMGQEVILRCVPISNHLYFYWYRQILGQKVEFLVSFYNNEISEKSEIFDDQFSVERPDGSNFTLKIRSTKLEDSAMYFCASSATSGWEGRQFFGPGTRLTVL.

This chain connects TRBV7-2 to TRBJ1-5, with a possible D match to TRBD1 (5 bases). Germline-derived CDR1 and CDR2 are SGHTA and FQGNSA. The CDR3 is made up of 15 amino acids. The V end lost 5 bases, the J end lost 4 bases, and 15 bases lay between the germline ends. The DNA of the CDR3 is TGTGCCAGCAGCCCAGGAGGCAGGGCTAATCAGCCCCAGCATTTT. Residues: CASSPGGRANQPQHF.

This clone appeared once. The V gene is TRBV4-3, the J gene TRBJ2-4, with 12 bases lining up with TRBD2. The CDR3 consists of 19 residues. Germline CDR1 LGHNA, CDR2 YSLEER. Unmatched junction bases numbered 8, after V lost 1 base and J lost 1 base. For the CDR3, the DNA is TGCGCCAGCAGCCAAGTTCTAGCGGGAGGGCCTTGGGCCAAAAACATTCAGTACTTC. The encoded protein is CASSQVLAGGPWAKNIQYF.

This chain connects TRBV5-4 to TRBJ2-5, with D possibly TRBD1 on 6 matching bases. Germline V gives CDR1 SGHNT, CDR2 YYREEE (reference sequence). V shed 4 bases and J shed 3 bases, with 13 bases lying between them. CDR3 length equals 14 residues. The CDR3 protein is CASSLLGGEETQYF. The CDR3, as DNA: TGTGCCAGCAGCCTACTAGGGGGTGAAGAGACCCAGTACTTC.